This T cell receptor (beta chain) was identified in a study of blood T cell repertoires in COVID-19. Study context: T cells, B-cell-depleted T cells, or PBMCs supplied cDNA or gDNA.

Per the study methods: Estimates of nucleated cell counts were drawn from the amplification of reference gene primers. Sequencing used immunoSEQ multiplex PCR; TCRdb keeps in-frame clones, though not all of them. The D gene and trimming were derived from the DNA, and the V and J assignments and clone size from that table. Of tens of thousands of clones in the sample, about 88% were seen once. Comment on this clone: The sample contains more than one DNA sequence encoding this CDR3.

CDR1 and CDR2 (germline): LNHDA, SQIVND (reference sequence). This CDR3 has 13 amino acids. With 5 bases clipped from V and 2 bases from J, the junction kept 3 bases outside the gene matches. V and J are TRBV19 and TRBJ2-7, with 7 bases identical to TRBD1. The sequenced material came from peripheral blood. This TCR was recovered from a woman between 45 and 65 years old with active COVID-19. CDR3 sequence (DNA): TGTGCCAGTAGTCACAGGGGACCCTACGAGCAGTACTTC. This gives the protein CASSHRGPYEQYF.